This T cell receptor beta chain was sequenced during a study of T cell responses to AZD1222 COVID-19 vaccine (dated by TCRdb to the early 2020s). About the full investigation: AZD1222 recipients whose second dose came at about 4 weeks and those whose second dose came at about 12 weeks were combined into one group, since spike-specific TCR depth and breadth did not differ between the two schedules. TCR sequencing covered about 230 trial participants: roughly 200 given two doses of AZD1222 and approximately 26 given two doses of MenACWY control vaccine. Trial participants were enrolled into age subgroups of 18-55, 56-69 and 70-plus years, which contained approximately 150, 28 and 58 TCR-sequenced participants, respectively. The full study reports these points: Because no samples from the day 14 peak response were available, repertoires could be characterized only after the peak T cell response. Most participants were white British and females outnumbered males, and the authors suggested that clonal diversity may have been underestimated. The whole spike protein was spanned by vaccine-associated CD4 TCRs, and dominant responses were seen in regions 160-218 and 743-854. The 56-69-year group was small, and its depth increase did not reach significance, likely because of low power. After two AZD1222 doses, spike-specific TCR breadth and depth were significantly higher than at day 0 and than in MenACWY recipients. Only a handful of AZD1222 recipients were SARS-CoV-2 seropositive at baseline, limiting conclusions about previously exposed vaccinees. Epitopes outside the regions mutated in the B.1.351 and B.1.1.7 variants were reportedly recognized by nearly half of the unique spike-specific TCRs.

To note about this clone: Its recognized antigen is unknown. Per-base quality was not reported, and no clone a single base away is much larger than it.

The CDR3 regions of human TCRbeta chains were analyzed by immunosequencing. The original methods were these. Repertoire TCRs were checked for matches against a reference library of SARS-CoV-2-specific TCRs that had been generated using the MIRA antigen-specificity platform. Breadth was defined as the fraction of unique TCRs that were SARS-CoV-2-associated. Depth was defined as the fraction of total T cells that were SARS-CoV-2-associated. Using the MIRA data, each spike-specific TCR was assigned both to the spike region to which the TCR was reactive and to a CD4 or CD8 class. Log10-transformed breadth and depth values were compared by one-way ANOVA with Sidak's multiple comparisons tests. In its TCRdb copy, this immuneACCESS table keeps in-frame sequences only and misses some clones. Where compared with another copy, unresolved V genes explain less than half of these, and the others have no known cause. D and trimming come from the DNA, and the V and J calls and clone size come from that table. The sample table records 150,000 or so clones; about 90% of these occur just once. The top ten hold 1.9% of the sample.

CDR1 and CDR2 are read off the germline V gene as MDHEN and SYDVKM. V is cut by 10 bases and J by 10 bases, and the space between the germline ends is 14 bases. From the cysteine through the phenylalanine, the CDR3 covers 12 amino acids. The sequence is cut down to CDR3 DNA, 36 bases in frame from base 1. The time point label, as the study defines it: baseline before first vaccination. The vaccinee samples were drawn from two UK trials, COV001 and COV002, one of which was a single-blind randomized controlled phase 2/3 trial testing AZD1222 (ChAdOx1 nCoV-19) in healthy adults. For TCRbeta chain sequencing, PBMC samples were collected from trial participants at day 0 and at day 28 after the second dose.

The sequence joins TRBV28 to TRBJ1-6; a weak D assignment points to TRBD1 (6 bases agree). The input for sequencing was peripheral blood, taken on day 0 of AZD1222 vaccination. The origin of this receptor is an adult in good health. The CDR3 in this case is CAIGGWESPLHF. At the DNA level, the sequence is TGTGCCATCGGGGGCTGGGAATCACCCCTCCACTTT. The CDR3, completed at both ends by the reference TRBV28 and TRBJ1-6 genes, gives the full variable domain DVKVTQSSRYLVKRTGEKVFLECVQDMDHENMFWYRQDPGLGLRLIYFSYDVKMKEKGDIPEGYSVSREKKERFSLILESASTNQTSMYLCAIGGWESPLHFGNGTRLTVT.